The rows below give T cell receptor beta chains drawn from one sample of a study of identical twins. One entry per CDR3 protein results from TCRdb running MiXCR on the 5' RACE reads. Found here are some 500,000 distinct CDR3 sequences, 9% to 10% of them singletons; the top ten hold more than 2.5%. These data are also associated with another study on yellow fever vaccine responses in identical twins.

Material for sequencing was PBMCs. The receptors originated from a young woman in good health. Each CDR3 is given with its conserved first and last residue. The D gene is left open where the match is weak. Part of the rows lack a size; the others show once, few, many or a class for expanded clones.

size	V	J	D	DNA	CDR3
-	TRBV9	TRBJ2-3	TRBD2	TGTGCCAGCAGCGTAGGAGCGGGAGGAACAGATACGCAGTATTTT	CASSVGAGGTDTQYF
few	TRBV7-6	TRBJ2-7	TRBD2	TGTGCCAGCAGCTTTAGCGGGAGGGCCAACGAGCAGTACTTC	CASSFSGRANEQYF
many	TRBV20-1	TRBJ2-1	-	TGCAGTGCTAGAGTTCGCGGGCTTTCCAATGAGCAGTTCTTC	CSARVRGLSNEQFF
many	TRBV4-3	TRBJ1-2	-	TGCGCCAGCAGCCAAGATGGGGACGGGATCCGGTCTACGGGCTACACCTTC	CASSQDGDGIRSTGYTF
-	TRBV7-2	TRBJ2-5	-	TGTGCCAGCAGCTTTTGGCAGGGTGGCGAGACCCAGTACTTC	CASSFWQGGETQYF
many	TRBV5-1	TRBJ2-2	TRBD1	TGCGCCAGCAGCTTAGGCCCGACAGGGATTTGGACCGGGGAGCTGTTTTTT	CASSLGPTGIWTGELFF
few	TRBV4-2	TRBJ2-7	-	TGTGCCAGCAGCCAAAGGTCTGGGTACGAGCAGTACTTC	CASSQRSGYEQYF
-	TRBV5-6	TRBJ1-5	TRBD1	TGTGCCAGCAGCTTTGGGACAGGGGTTACTCAGCCCCAGCATTTT	CASSFGTGVTQPQHF
-	TRBV9	TRBJ2-3	-	TGTGCCAGCAGCGATCTCCCGGGCACAGATACGCTGTATTTT	CASSDLPGTDTLYF
many	TRBV12-3/TRBV12-4	TRBJ2-7	TRBD2	TGTGCCAGCAGTTTAGTTTCGGGAGGGTATTACGAGCAGTACTTC	CASSLVSGGYYEQYF
many	TRBV11-2	TRBJ2-1	-	TGTGCCAGCAGCTTAGATTTAGGGCGGGGTGAGCAGTTCTTC	CASSLDLGRGEQFF
many	TRBV29-1	TRBJ2-1	TRBD1	TGCAGCGTCAACGGACAGGGAAGTGGGAATGAGCAGTTCTTC	CSVNGQGSGNEQFF
many	TRBV10-1	TRBJ2-7	-	TGCGCCAGCAGTTACGGGACGGGGAGTTTTTCCGAGCAGTACTTC	CASSYGTGSFSEQYF
few	TRBV27	TRBJ1-2	-	TGTGCCAGCCTTTCCCTGAGAGGGACGAGTTATGGCTACACCTTC	CASLSLRGTSYGYTF
many	TRBV19	TRBJ1-2	TRBD1	TGTGCCAGCCGGGACAGGGAAATCTATGGCTACACCTTC	CASRDREIYGYTF
many	TRBV3-1	TRBJ2-2	-	TGTGCCAGCAGCCCTCTGTGGGGTTCGAACACCGGGGAGCTGTTTTTT	CASSPLWGSNTGELFF
few	TRBV5-1	TRBJ2-5	-	TGCGCCAGCAGCTTGGATCCCCTAGGGGTGGGAGAGACCCAGTACTTC	CASSLDPLGVGETQYF
once	TRBV27	TRBJ2-7	-	TGTGCCAGCAGTTGGGAGGTGAGCTCCTACGAGCAGTACTTC	CASSWEVSSYEQYF
few	TRBV12-3/TRBV12-4	TRBJ2-7	-	TGTGCCAGCAGTTCGGGAATACGGGGCTCCTACGAGCAGTACTTC	CASSSGIRGSYEQYF
few	TRBV7-3	TRBJ2-4	TRBD2	TGTGCCAGCAGCTTAAGTCCACTAGCGGGGGGGCCCGTGAACATTCAGTACTTC	CASSLSPLAGGPVNIQYF
many	TRBV20-1	TRBJ2-2	-	TGCAGTGCTAGTCGGCAAGGCACCGGGGAGCTGTTTTTT	CSASRQGTGELFF
few	TRBV28	TRBJ2-1	TRBD2	TGTGCCAGCAGCTTCAACCTAGCGGGAGGGCCGTCAAGTTCGATCTTC	CASSFNLAGGPSSSIF
many	TRBV25-1	TRBJ2-1	-	TGTGCCAGCAGTGAATTTCGGGCTGGGAATGAGCAGTTCTTC	CASSEFRAGNEQFF
-	TRBV7-8	TRBJ2-5	-	TGTGCCAGCAGCTTAGTAACATCGGTGGGGGAGACCCAGTACTTC	CASSLVTSVGETQYF
-	TRBV15	TRBJ2-7	-	TGTGCCACCAGCCTGCGGAAAGCGGGCTACGAGCAGTACTTC	CATSLRKAGYEQYF
few	TRBV14	TRBJ2-3	TRBD2	TGTGCCAGCAGCCGGACTAGCATCGCAGATACGCAGTATTTT	CASSRTSIADTQYF
few	TRBV5-4	TRBJ2-5	-	TGTGCCAGCAGCTTGGCCGGGCAGGATCAAGAGACCCAGTACTTC	CASSLAGQDQETQYF
many	TRBV9	TRBJ2-1	-	TGCGCCAGCAGCGTAGTGGGTAGCTCCTACAATGAGCAGTTCTTC	CASSVVGSSYNEQFF
-	TRBV5-6	TRBJ2-1	TRBD1	TGTGCCAGCTCGAAACCGGGACAGGAATACAATGAGCAGTTCTTC	CASSKPGQEYNEQFF
few	TRBV7-9	TRBJ2-7	-	TGTGCCAGCAGACAGGCTTCGTCCTACGAGCAGTACTTC	CASRQASSYEQYF
many	TRBV6-2/TRBV6-3	TRBJ2-5	-	TGTGCCAGCAGTCCGACGGGATCCCAAGAGACCCAGTACTTC	CASSPTGSQETQYF
-	TRBV28	TRBJ2-3	TRBD1	TGTGCCAGCACCCCCAGGGGGATCTTTAGCACAGATACGCAGTATTTT	CASTPRGIFSTDTQYF
-	TRBV20-1	TRBJ2-7	-	TGCAGTGCTCGCCCCCTCGGACTAACCCCAGCTATATACGAGCAGTACTTC	CSARPLGLTPAIYEQYF
-	TRBV9	TRBJ2-3	TRBD2	TGTGCCAGCAGCGTATCTCTAGCGGGGGGCTCAGATACGCAGTATTTT	CASSVSLAGGSDTQYF
few	TRBV6-5	TRBJ2-6	-	TGTGCCAGCAGTTACGAAGCAGCCTCTGGGGCCAACGTCCTGACTTTC	CASSYEAASGANVLTF
-	TRBV29-1	TRBJ1-4	-	TGCAGCGTTGAAGTGGACACCGAAAAACTGTTTTTT	CSVEVDTEKLFF
many	TRBV7-9	TRBJ2-2	-	TGTGCCAGCAGCAAAAAACTAGCCTCGAACACCGGGGAGCTGTTTTTT	CASSKKLASNTGELFF